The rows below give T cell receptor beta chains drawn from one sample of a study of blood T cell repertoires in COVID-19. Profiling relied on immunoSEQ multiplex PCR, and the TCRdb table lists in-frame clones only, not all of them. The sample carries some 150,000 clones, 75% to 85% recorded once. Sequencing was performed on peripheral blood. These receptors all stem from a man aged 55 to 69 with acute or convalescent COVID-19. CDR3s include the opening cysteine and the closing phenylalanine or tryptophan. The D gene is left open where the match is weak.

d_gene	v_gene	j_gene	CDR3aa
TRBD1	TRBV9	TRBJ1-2	CASSPRTGHGYTF
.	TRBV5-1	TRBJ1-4	CASRYENEKLFF
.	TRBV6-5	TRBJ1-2	CASRMGRAYGYTF
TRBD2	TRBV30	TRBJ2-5	CAWRVAGAGETQYF
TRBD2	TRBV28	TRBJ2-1	CASSSQAGGPNEQFF
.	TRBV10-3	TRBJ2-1	CAAGSSSYNEQFF
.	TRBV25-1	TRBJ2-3	CASSDPTIVPDTQYF
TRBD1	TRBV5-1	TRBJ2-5	CASSLGTGRQETQYF
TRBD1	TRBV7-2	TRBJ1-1	CASSFDRGSEAFF
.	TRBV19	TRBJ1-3	CASSPSQGTGNTIYF
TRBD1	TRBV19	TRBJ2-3	CASSIRQGTPNF
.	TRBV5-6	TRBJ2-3	CASSLFGRGPSTDTQYF
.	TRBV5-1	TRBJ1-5	CASSLVGGNQPQHF
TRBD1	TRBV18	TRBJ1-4	CASSQDRGPNEKLFF
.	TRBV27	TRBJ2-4	CASSRDKLAKNIQYF
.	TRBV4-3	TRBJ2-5	CASSQGLVETQYF
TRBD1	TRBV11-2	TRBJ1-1	CASGGQGTEAFF
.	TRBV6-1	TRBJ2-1	CASSDWGGPNWQFF
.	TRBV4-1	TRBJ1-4	CASSQGGFGEKLFF
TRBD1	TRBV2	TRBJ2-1	CASSAGQGIYNEQFF
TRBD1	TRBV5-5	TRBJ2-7	CASSLGQGSYEQYF
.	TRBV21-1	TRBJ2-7	CASSKPQGQGYEQYF
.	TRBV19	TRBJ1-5	CASREQGRRSQPQHF
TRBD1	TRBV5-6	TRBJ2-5	CASSLAWDRAKTQYF
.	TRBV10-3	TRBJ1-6	CAIQGNNSPLHF
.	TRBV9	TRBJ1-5	CASSVDGAINQPQHF
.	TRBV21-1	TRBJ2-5	CAKATGGRETQYF
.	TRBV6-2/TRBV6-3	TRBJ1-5	CASSYSTISNQPQHF
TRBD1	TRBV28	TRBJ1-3	CASSRQGTGNTIYF
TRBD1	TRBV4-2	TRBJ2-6	CASSRQGVGANVLTF
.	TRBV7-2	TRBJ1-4	CASSLSGATNEKLFF
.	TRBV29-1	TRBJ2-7	CSVAGFTYEQYF
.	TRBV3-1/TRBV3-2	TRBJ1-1	CASSQGGGRGSEAFF
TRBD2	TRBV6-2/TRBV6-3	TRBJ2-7	CASSSTSGRFYEQYF
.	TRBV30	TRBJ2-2	CAWQGGASNTGELFF
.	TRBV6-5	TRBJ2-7	CASRRGLGSYEQYF
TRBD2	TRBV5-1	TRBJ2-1	CASSSGLAGGEQFF
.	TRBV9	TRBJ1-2	CASSVGGQTTNYGYTF
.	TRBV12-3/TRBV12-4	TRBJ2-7	CASSPRQANEQYF
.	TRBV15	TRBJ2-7	CATSRDKGVGEQYF
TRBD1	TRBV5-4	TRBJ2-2	CASSSRDRGPGAGELFF
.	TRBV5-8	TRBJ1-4	CASSFRGLSEKLFF
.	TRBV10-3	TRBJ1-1	CAISREEDTEAFF
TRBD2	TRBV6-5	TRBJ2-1	CASSSSGGARNEQFF
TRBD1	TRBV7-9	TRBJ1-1	CASSRDRASEAFF
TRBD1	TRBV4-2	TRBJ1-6	CASSQLTRGTGNSPLHF
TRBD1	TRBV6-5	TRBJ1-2	CASSLTGDYGYTF
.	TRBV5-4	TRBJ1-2	CASSDQTGSYGYTF
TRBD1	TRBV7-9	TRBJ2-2	CASSWRDRGLTGELFF
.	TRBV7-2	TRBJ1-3	CASRQIAYSGNTIYF
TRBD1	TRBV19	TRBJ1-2	CASSFRGNYGYTF